The TCR beta chain under discussion was sequenced for a study of T cells after yellow fever vaccination. Study context: Fractions low in cell number were prepared with SMART-Seq v4 Ultra Low Input.

Universal primer sites and UMIs were introduced during 5'RACE template-switching synthesis of TCR cDNA. TCRdb called the 5' RACE reads again in MiXCR, with one record for every CDR3 protein. The profile covers around 250,000 distinct CDR3 sequences, with 6.9% appearing a single time and about 0.9% taken by the ten largest. This clonotype was seen many times. This TCR was sampled from a man aged 30 to 45 who received the YFV17D yellow fever vaccine. The sample was CD4+ T cells sorted from PBMCs, taken 15 days after the yellow fever booster vaccination.

This chain's CDR3 is CSARRDRGTGEQYF. The CDR3 DNA reads TGCAGTGCTAGGCGGGACAGGGGAACGGGCGAGCAGTACTTC. This chain uses TRBV20-1 with TRBJ2-7; 10 bases agree with TRBD1. This CDR3 has 14 residues. From germline, CDR1 is DFQATT and CDR2 SNEGSKA (reference sequence). Trimming cost V 3 bases and J 6 bases; bases outside gene matches: 8.